This T cell receptor beta chain was observed in a study of shared clonotypes between healthy human individuals. General study points: Incompleteness in sorted-subset sequencing, despite large depth, was shown by rarefaction. The four-donor shared clonotypes exceeded non-shared clonotypes in generation probability, with non-shared ones scoring lower.

The ends lost 2 bases at V and 5 bases at J; junction bases unmatched: 12. Looked up from germline, CDR1 is SGHRS and CDR2 is YFSETQ. This CDR3 is 17 amino acids long. This clone was observed a few times. Its antigen is not identified. Within Nashville, Tennessee resided all donors, each a Caucasian adult. TCRdb's table, derived via immunoSEQ multiplex PCR, lists solely in-frame clones and lacks some. The data show around 940,000 clones, around three quarters seen once. The J gene is TRBJ2-5, the V gene TRBV5-1; 10 nucleotides agree with TRBD2. This TCR derives from a man in his late teens or twenties in good health. The source material was memory CD4+ T cells sorted from blood. Subset indicated: CD45RA-negative fraction. The CDR3 DNA reads TGCGCCAGCAGCTTCGAAGCGGGGGGGCCAAATAGTGAGACCCAGTACTTC. Translated, it gives CASSFEAGGPNSETQYF.